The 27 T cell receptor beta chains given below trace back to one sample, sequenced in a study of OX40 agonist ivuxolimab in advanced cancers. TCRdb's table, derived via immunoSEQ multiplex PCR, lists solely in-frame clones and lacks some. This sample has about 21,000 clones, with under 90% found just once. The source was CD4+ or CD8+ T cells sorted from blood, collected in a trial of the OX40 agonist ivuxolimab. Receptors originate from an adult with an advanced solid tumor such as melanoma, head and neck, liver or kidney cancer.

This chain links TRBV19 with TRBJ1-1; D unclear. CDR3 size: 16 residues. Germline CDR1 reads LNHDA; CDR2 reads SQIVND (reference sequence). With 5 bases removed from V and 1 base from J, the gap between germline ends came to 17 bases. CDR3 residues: CASSPSHGIWNTEAFF. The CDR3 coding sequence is TGTGCCAGTAGTCCCTCCCATGGTATTTGGAACACTGAAGCTTTCTTT.

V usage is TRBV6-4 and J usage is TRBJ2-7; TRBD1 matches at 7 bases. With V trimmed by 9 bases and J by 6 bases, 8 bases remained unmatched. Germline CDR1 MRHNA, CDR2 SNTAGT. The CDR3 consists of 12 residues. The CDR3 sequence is CASVAGGSEQYF. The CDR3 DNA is TGTGCCAGTGTAGCAGGGGGAAGCGAGCAGTACTTC.

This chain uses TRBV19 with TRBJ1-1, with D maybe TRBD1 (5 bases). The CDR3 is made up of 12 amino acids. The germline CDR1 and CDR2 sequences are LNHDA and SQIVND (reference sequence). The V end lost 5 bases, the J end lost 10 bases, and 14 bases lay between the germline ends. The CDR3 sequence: CASSYIGRAAFF. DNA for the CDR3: TGTGCCAGTAGTTATATCGGCAGGGCAGCTTTCTTT.

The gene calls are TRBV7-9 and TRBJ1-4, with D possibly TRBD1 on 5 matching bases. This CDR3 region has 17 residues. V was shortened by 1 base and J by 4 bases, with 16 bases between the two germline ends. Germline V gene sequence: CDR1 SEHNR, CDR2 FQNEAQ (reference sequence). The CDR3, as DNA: TGTGCCAGCAGCTTAGAAATTGGCGCGGGACTTAATGAAAAACTGTTTTTT. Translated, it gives CASSLEIGAGLNEKLFF.

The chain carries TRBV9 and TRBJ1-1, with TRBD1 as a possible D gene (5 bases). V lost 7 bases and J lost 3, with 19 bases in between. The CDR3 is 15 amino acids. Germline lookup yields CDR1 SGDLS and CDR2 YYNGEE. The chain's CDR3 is CASGTARRMDTEAFF. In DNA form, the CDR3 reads TGTGCCAGCGGGACGGCCCGAAGGATGGACACTGAAGCTTTCTTT.

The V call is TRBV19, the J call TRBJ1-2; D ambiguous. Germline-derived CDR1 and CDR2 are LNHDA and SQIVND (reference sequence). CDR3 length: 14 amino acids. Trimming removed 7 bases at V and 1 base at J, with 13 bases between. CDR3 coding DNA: TGTGCCAGTACCGACTGGAGGGATAACTATGGCTACACCTTC. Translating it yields CASTDWRDNYGYTF.

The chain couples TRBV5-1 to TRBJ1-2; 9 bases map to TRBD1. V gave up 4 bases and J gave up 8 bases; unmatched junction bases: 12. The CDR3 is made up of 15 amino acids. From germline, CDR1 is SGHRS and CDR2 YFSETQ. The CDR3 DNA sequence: TGCGCCAGCAGCCTTGGACAGGGGTTGGCGGAGGGCTACACCTTC. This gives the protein CASSLGQGLAEGYTF.

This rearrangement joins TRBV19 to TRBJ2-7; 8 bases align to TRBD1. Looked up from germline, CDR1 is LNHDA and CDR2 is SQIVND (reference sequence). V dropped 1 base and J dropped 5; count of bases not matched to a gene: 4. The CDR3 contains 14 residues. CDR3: CASSIVQGANEQYF. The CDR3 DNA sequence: TGTGCCAGTAGTATAGTTCAGGGGGCCAACGAGCAGTACTTC. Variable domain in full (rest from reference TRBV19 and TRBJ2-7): DGGITQSPKYLFRKEGQNVTLSCEQNLNHDAMYWYRQDPGQGLRLIYYSQIVNDFQKGDIAEGYSVSREKKESFPLTVTSAQKNPTAFYLCASSIVQGANEQYFGPGTRLTVT.

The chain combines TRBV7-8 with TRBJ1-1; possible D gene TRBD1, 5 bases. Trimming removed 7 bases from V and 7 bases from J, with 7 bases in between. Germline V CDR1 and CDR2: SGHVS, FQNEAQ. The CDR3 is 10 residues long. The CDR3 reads CASIDSEAFF. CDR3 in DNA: TGTGCCAGCATCGACAGTGAAGCTTTCTTT.

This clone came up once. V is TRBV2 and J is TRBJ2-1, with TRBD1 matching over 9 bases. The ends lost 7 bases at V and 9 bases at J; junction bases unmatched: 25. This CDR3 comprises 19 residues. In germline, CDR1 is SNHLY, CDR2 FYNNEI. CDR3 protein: CASKPGQGTLVNRVGEQFF. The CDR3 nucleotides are TGTGCCAGCAAGCCGGGACAGGGTACCCTAGTTAATCGGGTCGGTGAGCAGTTCTTC. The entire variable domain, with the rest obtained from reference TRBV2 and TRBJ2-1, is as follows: EPEVTQTPSHQVTQMGQEVILRCVPISNHLYFYWYRQILGQKVEFLVSFYNNEISEKSEIFDDQFSVERPDGSNFTLKIRSTKLEDSAMYFCASKPGQGTLVNRVGEQFFGPGTRLTVL.

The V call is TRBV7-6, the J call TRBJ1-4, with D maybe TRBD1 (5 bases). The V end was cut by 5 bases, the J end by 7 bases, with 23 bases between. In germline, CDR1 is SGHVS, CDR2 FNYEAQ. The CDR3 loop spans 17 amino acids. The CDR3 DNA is TGTGCCAGCAGCCCCACCCGGGGGGTAGACAGTGCTGAAAAACTGTTTTTT. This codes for CASSPTRGVDSAEKLFF.

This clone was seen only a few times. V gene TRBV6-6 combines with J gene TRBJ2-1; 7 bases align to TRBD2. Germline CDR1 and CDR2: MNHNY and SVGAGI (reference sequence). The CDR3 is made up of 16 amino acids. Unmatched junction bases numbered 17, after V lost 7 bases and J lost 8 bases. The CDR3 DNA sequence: TGTGCCAGCACCGTGACCGGGACTATATTTTTCCATGAGCAGTTCTTC. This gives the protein CASTVTGTIFFHEQFF.

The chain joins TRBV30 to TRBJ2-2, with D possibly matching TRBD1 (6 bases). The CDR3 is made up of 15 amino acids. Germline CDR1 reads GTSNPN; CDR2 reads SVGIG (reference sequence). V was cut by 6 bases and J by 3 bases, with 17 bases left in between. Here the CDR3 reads CACQPGVKYTGELFF. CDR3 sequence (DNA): TGTGCCTGCCAACCAGGGGTCAAGTACACCGGGGAGCTGTTTTTT.

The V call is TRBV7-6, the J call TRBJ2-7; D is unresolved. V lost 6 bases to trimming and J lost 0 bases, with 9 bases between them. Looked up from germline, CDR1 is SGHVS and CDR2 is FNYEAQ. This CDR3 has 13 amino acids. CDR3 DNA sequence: TGTGCCAGCAGTCATTCCCACTCCTACGAGCAGTACTTC. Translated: CASSHSHSYEQYF. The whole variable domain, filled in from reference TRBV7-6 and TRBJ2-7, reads GAGVSQSPRYKVTKRGQDVALRCDPISGHVSLYWYRQALGQGPEFLTYFNYEAQQDKSGLPNDRFSAERPEGSISTLTIQRTEQRDSAMYRCASSHSHSYEQYFGPGTRLTVT.

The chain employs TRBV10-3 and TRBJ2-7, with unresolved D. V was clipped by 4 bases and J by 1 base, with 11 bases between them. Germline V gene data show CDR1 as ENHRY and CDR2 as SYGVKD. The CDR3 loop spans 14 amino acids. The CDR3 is CAISAVGTSYEQYF. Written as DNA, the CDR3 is TGTGCCATCAGTGCGGTCGGAACATCCTACGAGCAGTACTTC.

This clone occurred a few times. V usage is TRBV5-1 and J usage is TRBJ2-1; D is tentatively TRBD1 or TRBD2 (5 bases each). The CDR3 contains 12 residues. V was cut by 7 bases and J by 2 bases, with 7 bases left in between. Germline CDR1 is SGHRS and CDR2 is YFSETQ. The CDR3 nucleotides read TGCGCCAGCGGGGGAACCTACAATGAGCAGTTCTTC. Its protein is CASGGTYNEQFF.

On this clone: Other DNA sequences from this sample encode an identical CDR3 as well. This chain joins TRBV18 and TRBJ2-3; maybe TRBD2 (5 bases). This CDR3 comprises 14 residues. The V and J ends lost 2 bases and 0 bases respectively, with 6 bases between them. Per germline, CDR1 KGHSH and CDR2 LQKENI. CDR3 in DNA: TGTGCCAGCTCACCAGGAGGCAGCACAGATACGCAGTATTTT. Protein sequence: CASSPGGSTDTQYF.

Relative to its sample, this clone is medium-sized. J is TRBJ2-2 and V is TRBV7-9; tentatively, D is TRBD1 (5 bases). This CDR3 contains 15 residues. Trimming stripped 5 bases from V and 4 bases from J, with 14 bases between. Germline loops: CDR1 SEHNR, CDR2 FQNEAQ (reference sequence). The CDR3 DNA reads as TGTGCCAGCAGCAAAGGACAATCGCCCACCGGGGAGCTGTTTTTT. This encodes CASSKGQSPTGELFF.

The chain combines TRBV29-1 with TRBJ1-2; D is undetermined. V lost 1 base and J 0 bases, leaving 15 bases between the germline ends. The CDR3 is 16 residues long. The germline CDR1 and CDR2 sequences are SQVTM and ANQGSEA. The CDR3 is CSVEGFDKRSNYGYTF. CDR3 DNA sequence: TGCAGCGTTGAAGGCTTTGACAAGCGGTCTAACTATGGCTACACCTTC.

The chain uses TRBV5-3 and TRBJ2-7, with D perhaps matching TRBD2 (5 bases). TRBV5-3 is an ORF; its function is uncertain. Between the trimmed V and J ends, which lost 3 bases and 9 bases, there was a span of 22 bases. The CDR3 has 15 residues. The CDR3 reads CARSYRAPDLRVQYF. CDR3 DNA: TGTGCCAGAAGCTACCGGGCCCCTGATTTGAGGGTGCAGTACTTC.

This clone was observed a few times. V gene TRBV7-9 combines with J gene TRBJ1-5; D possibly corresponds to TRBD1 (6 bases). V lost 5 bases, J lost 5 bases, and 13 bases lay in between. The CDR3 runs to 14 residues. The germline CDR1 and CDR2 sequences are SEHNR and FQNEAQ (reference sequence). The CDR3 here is CASSPRDTYQPQHF. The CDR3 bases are TGTGCCAGCAGCCCCCGGGACACCTATCAGCCCCAGCATTTT.

The CDR3 nucleotides are TGTGCCAGCAGAACCGGGACAGCACATAATTCACCCCTCCACTTT. Its protein product is CASRTGTAHNSPLHF. The chain recombines TRBV27 with TRBJ1-6; 7 nucleotides match TRBD1. The germline V gene encodes CDR1 MNHEY and CDR2 SMNVEV (reference sequence). This CDR3 comprises 15 residues. The ends lost 6 bases at V and 5 bases at J; junction bases unmatched: 7.

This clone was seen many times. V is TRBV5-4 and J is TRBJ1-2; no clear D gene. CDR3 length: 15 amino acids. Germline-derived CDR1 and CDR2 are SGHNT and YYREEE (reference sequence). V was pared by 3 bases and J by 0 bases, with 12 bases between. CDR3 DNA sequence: TGTGCCAGCAGCTCCGAGTGGGTTGCTAACTATGGCTACACCTTC. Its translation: CASSSEWVANYGYTF.

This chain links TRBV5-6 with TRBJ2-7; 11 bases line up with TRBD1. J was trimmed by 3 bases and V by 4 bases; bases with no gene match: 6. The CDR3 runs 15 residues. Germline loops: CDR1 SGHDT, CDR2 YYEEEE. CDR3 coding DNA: TGTGCCAGCAGCCCCGGGACAGGGGGTATCTACGAGCAGTACTTC. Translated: CASSPGTGGIYEQYF.

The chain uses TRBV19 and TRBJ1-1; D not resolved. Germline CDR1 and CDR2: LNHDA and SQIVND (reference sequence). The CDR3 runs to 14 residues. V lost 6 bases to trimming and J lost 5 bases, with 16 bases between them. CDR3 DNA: TGTGCCAGTAGGGGATTGAGTAACGGGACTGAAGCTTTCTTT. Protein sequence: CASRGLSNGTEAFF. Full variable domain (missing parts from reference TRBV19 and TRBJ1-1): DGGITQSPKYLFRKEGQNVTLSCEQNLNHDAMYWYRQDPGQGLRLIYYSQIVNDFQKGDIAEGYSVSREKKESFPLTVTSAQKNPTAFYLCASRGLSNGTEAFFGQGTRLTVV.

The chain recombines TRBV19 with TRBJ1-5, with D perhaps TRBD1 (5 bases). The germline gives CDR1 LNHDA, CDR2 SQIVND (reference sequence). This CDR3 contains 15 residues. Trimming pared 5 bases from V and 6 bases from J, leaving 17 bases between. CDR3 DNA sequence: TGTGCCAGTAGTCCCCTGGACACCCGCAGTCAGCCCCAGCATTTT. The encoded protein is CASSPLDTRSQPQHF.

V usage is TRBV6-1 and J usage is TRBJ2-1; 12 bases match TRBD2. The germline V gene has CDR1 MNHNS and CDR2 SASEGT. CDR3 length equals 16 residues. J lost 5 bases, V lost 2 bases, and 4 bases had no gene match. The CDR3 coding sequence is TGTGCCAGCAGTGAACTAGCGGGGGGGGTTAACAATGAGCAGTTCTTC. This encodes CASSELAGGVNNEQFF.